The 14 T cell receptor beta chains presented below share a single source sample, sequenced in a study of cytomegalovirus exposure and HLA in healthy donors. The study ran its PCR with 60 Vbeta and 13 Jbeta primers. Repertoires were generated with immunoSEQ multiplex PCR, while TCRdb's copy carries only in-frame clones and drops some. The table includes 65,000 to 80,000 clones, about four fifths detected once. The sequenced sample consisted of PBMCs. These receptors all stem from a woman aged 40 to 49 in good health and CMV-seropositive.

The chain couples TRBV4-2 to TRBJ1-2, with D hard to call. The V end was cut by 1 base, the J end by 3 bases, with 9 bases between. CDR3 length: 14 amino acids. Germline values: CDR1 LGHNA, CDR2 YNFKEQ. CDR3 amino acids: CASSQVGDDYGYTF. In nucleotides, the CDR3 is TGTGCCAGCAGCCAAGTCGGGGATGACTATGGCTACACCTTC.

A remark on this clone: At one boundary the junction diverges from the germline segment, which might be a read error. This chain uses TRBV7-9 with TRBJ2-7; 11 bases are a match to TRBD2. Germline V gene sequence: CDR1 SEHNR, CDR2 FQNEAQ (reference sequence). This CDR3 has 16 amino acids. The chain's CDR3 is CSSSSSLAGAFYEQYF. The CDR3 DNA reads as TGTTCCAGCAGCTCGTCACTAGCGGGGGCCTTCTACGAGCAGTACTTC.

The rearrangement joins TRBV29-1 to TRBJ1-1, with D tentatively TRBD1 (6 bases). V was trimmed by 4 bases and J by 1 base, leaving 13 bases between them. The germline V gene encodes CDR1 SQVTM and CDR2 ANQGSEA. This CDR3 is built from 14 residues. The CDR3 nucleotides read TGCAGCGTTGCAAGGACAGTACAGAACACTGAAGCTTTCTTT. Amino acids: CSVARTVQNTEAFF.

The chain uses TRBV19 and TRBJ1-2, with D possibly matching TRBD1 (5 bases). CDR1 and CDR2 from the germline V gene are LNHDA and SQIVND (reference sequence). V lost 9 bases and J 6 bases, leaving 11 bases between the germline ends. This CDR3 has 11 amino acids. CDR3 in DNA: TGTGCCAGCCTTTGGGGGGATGGCTACACCTTC. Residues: CASLWGDGYTF.

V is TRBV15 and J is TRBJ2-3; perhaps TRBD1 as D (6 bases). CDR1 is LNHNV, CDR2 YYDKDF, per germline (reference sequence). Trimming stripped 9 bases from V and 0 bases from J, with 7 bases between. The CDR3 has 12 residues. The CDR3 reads CATGGSTDTQYF. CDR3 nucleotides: TGTGCCACAGGGGGTAGCACAGATACGCAGTATTTT.

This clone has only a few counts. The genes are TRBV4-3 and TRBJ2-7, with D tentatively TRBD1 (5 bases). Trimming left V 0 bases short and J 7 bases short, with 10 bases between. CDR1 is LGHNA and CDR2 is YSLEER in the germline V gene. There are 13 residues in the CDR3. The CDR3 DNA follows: TGCGCCAGCAGCCAAGATTGGGGCCAGGAGCAGTACTTC. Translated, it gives CASSQDWGQEQYF.

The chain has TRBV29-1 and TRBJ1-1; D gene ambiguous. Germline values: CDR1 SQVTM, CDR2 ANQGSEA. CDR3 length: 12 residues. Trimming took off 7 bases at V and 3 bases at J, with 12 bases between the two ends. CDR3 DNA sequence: TGCAGCGGCAGAGGGCACTACACTGAAGCTTTCTTT. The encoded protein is CSGRGHYTEAFF.

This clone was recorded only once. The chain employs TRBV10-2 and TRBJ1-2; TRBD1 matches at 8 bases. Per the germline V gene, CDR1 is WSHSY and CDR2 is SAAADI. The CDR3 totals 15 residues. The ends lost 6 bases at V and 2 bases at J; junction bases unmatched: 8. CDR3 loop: CASRDRASMNYGYTF. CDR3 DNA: TGCGCCAGCAGGGACAGGGCATCGATGAACTATGGCTACACCTTC.

CDR3 sequence (DNA): TGTGCCAGCAGACCTATACGACAGACCTACGAGCAGTACTTC. As protein: CASRPIRQTYEQYF. The chain combines TRBV28 with TRBJ2-7, with a possible D match to TRBD1 (5 bases). Deletions cut 6 bases from V and 2 bases from J, with 14 bases between. The CDR3 is 14 amino acids. CDR1 is MDHEN and CDR2 is SYDVKM in the germline V gene.

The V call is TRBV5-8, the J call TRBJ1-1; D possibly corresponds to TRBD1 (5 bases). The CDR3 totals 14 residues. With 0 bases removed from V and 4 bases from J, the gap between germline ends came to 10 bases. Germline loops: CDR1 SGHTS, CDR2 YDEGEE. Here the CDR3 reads CASSLARGGTEAFF. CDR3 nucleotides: TGTGCCAGCAGCTTGGCGCGGGGGGGCACTGAAGCTTTCTTT. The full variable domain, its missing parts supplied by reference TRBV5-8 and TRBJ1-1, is EAGVTQSPTHLIKTRGQQATLRCSPISGHTSVYWYQQALGLGLQFLLWYDEGEERNRGNFPPRFSGRQFPNYSSELNVNALELEDSALYLCASSLARGGTEAFFGQGTRLTVV.

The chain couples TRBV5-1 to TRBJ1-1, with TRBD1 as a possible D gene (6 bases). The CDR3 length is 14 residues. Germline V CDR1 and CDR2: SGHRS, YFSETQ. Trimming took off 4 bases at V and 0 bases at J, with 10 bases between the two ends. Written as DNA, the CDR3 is TGCGCCAGCAGCCACGGACAGCTGAACACTGAAGCTTTCTTT. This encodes CASSHGQLNTEAFF.

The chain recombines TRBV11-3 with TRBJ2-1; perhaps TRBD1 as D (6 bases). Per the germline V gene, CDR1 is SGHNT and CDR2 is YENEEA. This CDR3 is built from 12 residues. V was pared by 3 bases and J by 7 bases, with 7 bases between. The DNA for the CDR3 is TGTGCCAGCAGCTTTAGGGGGAATGAGCAGTTCTTC. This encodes CASSFRGNEQFF.

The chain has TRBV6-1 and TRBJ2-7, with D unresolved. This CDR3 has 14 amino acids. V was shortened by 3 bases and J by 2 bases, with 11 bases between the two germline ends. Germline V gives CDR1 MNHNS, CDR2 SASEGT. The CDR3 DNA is TGTGCCAGCAGTGAGGGCAGGTGGGCCTACGAGCAGTACTTC. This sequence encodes CASSEGRWAYEQYF.

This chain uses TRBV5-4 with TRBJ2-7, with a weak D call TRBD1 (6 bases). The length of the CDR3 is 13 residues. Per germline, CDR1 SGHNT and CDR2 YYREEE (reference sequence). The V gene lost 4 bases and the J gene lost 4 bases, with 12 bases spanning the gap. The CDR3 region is CASSGAGDYEQYF. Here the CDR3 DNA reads TGTGCCAGCAGCGGGGCAGGGGATTACGAGCAGTACTTC.